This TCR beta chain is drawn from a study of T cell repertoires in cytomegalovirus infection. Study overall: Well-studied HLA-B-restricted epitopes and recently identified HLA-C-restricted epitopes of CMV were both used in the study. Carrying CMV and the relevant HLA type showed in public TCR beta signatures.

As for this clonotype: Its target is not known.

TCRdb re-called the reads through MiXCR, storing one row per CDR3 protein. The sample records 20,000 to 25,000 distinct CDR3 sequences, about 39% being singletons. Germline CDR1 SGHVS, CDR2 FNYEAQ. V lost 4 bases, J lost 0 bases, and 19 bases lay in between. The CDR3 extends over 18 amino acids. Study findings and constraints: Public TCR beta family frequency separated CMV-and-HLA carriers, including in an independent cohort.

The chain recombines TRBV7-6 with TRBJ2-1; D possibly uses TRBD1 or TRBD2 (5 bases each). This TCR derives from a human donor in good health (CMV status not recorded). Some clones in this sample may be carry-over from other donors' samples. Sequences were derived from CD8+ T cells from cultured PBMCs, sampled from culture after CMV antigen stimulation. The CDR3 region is CASSSRGPPYSSYNEQFF. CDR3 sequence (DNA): TGTGCCAGCAGCTCAAGGGGACCTCCCTATAGCTCCTACAATGAGCAGTTCTTC.